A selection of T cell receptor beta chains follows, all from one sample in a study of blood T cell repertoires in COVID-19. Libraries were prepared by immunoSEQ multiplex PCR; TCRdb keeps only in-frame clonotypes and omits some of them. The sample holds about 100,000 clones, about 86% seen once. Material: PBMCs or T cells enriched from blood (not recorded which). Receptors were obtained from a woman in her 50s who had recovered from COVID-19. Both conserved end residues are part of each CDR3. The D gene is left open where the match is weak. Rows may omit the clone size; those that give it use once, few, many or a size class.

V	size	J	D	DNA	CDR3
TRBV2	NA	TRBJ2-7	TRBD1	TGTGCCAGCAGGGGACAGTCCTACGAGCAGTACTTC	CASRGQSYEQYF
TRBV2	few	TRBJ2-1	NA	TGTGCCAGCGCCGGGGGATTCTCCTACAATGAGCAGTTCTTC	CASAGGFSYNEQFF
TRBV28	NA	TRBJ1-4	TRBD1	TGTGCCAGCCGGCAAGACAGGGATAATGAAAAACTGTTTTTT	CASRQDRDNEKLFF
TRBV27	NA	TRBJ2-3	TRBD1	TGTGCCAGCAGACCAGTCGGACAGGGGCCAGATACGCAGTATTTT	CASRPVGQGPDTQYF
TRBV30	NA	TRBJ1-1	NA	TGTGCCTGGACCAGGAACACTGAAGCTTTCTTT	CAWTRNTEAFF
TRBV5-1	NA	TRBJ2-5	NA	TGCGCCAGCAGAGGGCTAGCGCAAGAGGGAGAGACCCAGTACTTC	CASRGLAQEGETQYF
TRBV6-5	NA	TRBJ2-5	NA	TGTGCCAGCATGCGGTTACAAGAGACCCAGTACTTC	CASMRLQETQYF
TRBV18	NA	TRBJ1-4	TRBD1	TGTGCCAGCTCACCACCGGGACAGGGGAATGAAAAACTGTTTTTT	CASSPPGQGNEKLFF
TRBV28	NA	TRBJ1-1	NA	TGTGCCAGCAGTCTCGGACAAGGTCCCGGGGCTTTCTTT	CASSLGQGPGAFF
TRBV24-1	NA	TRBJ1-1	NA	TGTGCCACCAGTGATTACAGGCAAAACACTGAAGCTTTCTTT	CATSDYRQNTEAFF
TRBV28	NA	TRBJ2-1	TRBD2	TGTGCCAGCAGTATGGGACTAGCGGCCTTCGGCAATGAGCAGTTCTTC	CASSMGLAAFGNEQFF
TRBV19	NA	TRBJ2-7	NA	TGTGCCAGTACCCCCGAGGGGAGGTACGAGCAGTACTTC	CASTPEGRYEQYF
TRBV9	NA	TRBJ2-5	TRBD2	TGTGCCAGCAGCGTAGGTTTGCGGGGGGGTGACGAGACCCAGTACTTC	CASSVGLRGGDETQYF
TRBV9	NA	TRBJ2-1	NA	TGTGCCAGCAGCGTCGGCGGGACTCTATACAATGAGCAGTTCTTC	CASSVGGTLYNEQFF
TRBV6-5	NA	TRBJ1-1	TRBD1	TGTGCCAGCAGCCGACAGGGCGGCACTGAAGCTTTCTTT	CASSRQGGTEAFF
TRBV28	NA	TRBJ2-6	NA	TGTGCCAGCAGTCATTTCTCTGGGGCCAACGTCCTGACTTTC	CASSHFSGANVLTF
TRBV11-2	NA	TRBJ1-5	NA	TGTGCCAGCAGCTTAGGGTCGGATCAGCCCCAGCATTTT	CASSLGSDQPQHF
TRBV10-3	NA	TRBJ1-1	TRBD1	TGTGCCAACTCCCGGGACAGGGAGACTGAAGCTTTCTTT	CANSRDRETEAFF
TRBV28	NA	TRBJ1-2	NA	TGTGCCAGCAGTTTAAACGCTATGTGGGGGCCGAGCGTCTATGGCTACACCTTC	CASSLNAMWGPSVYGYTF
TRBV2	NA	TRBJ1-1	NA	TGTGCCAGCAGTGAAACGAGGGAGGGAGAAGCTTTCTTT	CASSETREGEAFF
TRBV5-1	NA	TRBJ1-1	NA	TGCGCCAGCAGCTTGGCCCGGGCGGAGGCTGAAGCTTTCTTT	CASSLARAEAEAFF
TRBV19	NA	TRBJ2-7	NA	TGTGCCAGTAGTATTCCCAGGCCGGGCGGGTTGTACGAGCAGTACTTC	CASSIPRPGGLYEQYF
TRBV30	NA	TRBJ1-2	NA	TGTGCCTGGAGTGTGGGGGGGGACGGCTACACCTTC	CAWSVGGDGYTF
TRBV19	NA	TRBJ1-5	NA	TGTGCCACCCTAGCCCCCCCGGCGGGTAGCAATCAGCCCCAGCATTTT	CATLAPPAGSNQPQHF